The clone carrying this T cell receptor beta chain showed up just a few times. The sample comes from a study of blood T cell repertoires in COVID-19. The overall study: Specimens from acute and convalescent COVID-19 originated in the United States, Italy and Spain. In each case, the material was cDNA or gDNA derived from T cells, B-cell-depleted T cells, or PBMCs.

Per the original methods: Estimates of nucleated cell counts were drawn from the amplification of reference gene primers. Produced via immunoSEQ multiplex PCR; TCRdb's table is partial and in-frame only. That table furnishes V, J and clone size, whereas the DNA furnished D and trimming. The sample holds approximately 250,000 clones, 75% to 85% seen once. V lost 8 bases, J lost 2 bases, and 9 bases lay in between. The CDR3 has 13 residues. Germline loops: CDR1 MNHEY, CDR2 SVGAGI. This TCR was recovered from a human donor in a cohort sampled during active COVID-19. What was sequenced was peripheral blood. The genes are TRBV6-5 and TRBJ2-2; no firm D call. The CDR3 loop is CASSRGNTGELFF. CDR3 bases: TGTGCCAGCTCACGAGGAAACACCGGGGAGCTGTTTTTT.